Listed below are T cell receptor beta chains from one sample, sequenced in a study of cytomegalovirus exposure and HLA in healthy donors. The repertoire was sequenced with immunoSEQ multiplex PCR; TCRdb's copy has only in-frame clones and lacks some. Seen here are under 200,000 clones, about four fifths observed once, and the top ten hold about 2.4%. Sequencing was done on a sample of PBMCs. Every receptor here comes from a woman between 45 and 65 years old in good health and CMV-seropositive. The CDR3 runs from the conserved cysteine through the conserved F or W.

V gene	J gene	CDR3 protein
TRBV6-1	TRBJ2-1	CASSGTTNEQFF
TRBV2	TRBJ1-1	CASGNDRILEAFF
TRBV5-4	TRBJ2-7	CASSRGGRYEQYF
TRBV29-1	TRBJ2-6	CSAAGEEGSGANVLTF
TRBV7-3	TRBJ2-5	CASSLYASGGKETQYF
TRBV5-4	TRBJ2-1	CASSSFGGGYNEQFF
TRBV30	TRBJ2-7	CASSGTYEQYF
TRBV7-2	TRBJ1-4	CASSLATQGGEKLFF
TRBV11-2	TRBJ2-7	CASSLGTGFKEQYF
TRBV5-1	TRBJ1-3	CASSLAFGNTIYF
TRBV28	TRBJ1-1	CASRVTGPNTEAFF
TRBV6-5	TRBJ2-3	CASSYTSGAGDTQYF
TRBV15	TRBJ2-3	CATSRDRGGGTDTQYF
TRBV6-5	TRBJ1-1	CASSTGQGVGTEAFF
TRBV7-7	TRBJ2-1	CASSPRTGLVPNEQFF
TRBV19	TRBJ1-2	CASSRQFNYGYTF
TRBV2	TRBJ1-1	CASTEGGWNTEAFF
TRBV28	TRBJ1-2	CALTPLGGANNYGYTF
TRBV7-2	TRBJ2-3	CASSRGTSADTQYF
TRBV27	TRBJ2-5	CASSLGLWETQYF
TRBV2	TRBJ1-5	CASSEGQVSNQPQHF
TRBV19	TRBJ1-2	CASSIPASGQLYGYTF
TRBV2	TRBJ2-6	CASSLGPGANVLTF
TRBV19	TRBJ2-7	CASSLGQGVYEQYF
TRBV4-3	TRBJ2-4	CASSQDNRTPKNIQYF
TRBV27	TRBJ2-5	CASSSLGGAQETQYF
TRBV11-1	TRBJ2-3	CASSLATGADTQYF
TRBV11-1	TRBJ2-2	CASSLQGGELFF
TRBV29-1	TRBJ2-7	CSVGYGTGREQYF
TRBV6-6	TRBJ2-5	CASKGQPQETQYF
TRBV7-3	TRBJ2-1	CASSPIDGADAPYNEQFF
TRBV7-9	TRBJ2-1	CASSLEGNNEQFF
TRBV28	TRBJ1-5	CASRGQGNQPQHF
TRBV7-8	TRBJ2-7	CASSLAGVTSYEQYF
TRBV7-8	TRBJ1-2	CASSLGGEGYTF
TRBV5-1	TRBJ1-1	CASSLGAGAMNTEAFF
TRBV6-1	TRBJ2-1	CASSALAGGYNEQFF
TRBV19	TRBJ2-6	CASSIGPGPSGANVLTF
TRBV2	TRBJ2-7	CASCLGSGVGEQYF
TRBV7-3	TRBJ2-1	CASSSLGGANEQFF
TRBV6-1	TRBJ1-1	CASSEVVTDTEAFF
TRBV4-3	TRBJ2-3	CASSQDGRGRSAQYF
TRBV12-5	TRBJ2-5	CASGLVRPSGQETQYF
TRBV19	TRBJ1-2	CASSSPNRANYGYTF
TRBV30	TRBJ1-3	CAWAGQVVFPLYF
TRBV7-6	TRBJ2-1	CASSLGQGGFNEQFF
TRBV10-2	TRBJ2-3	CASSERGGAGGGTQYF
TRBV5-4	TRBJ1-2	CASSLAGIDYGYTF
TRBV2	TRBJ2-6	CASTPRGGGANVLTF
TRBV2	TRBJ2-3	CASSVTDTQYF
TRBV11-2	TRBJ2-2	CASSLAGFTGELFF
TRBV5-1	TRBJ2-2	CASSLGQGVGELFF
TRBV4-3	TRBJ1-2	CASSQVYQRQSGYTF